Below are 13 T cell receptor beta chains sequenced from a single sample in a study of blood T cell repertoires in COVID-19. The table came from immunoSEQ multiplex PCR; TCRdb's copy has only in-frame clones and leaves some out. This sample has 40,000 to 50,000 clones; approximately 85% occur once, and the top ten carry around 14%. Sequencing was carried out using peripheral blood. The source of these receptors is a human donor in a cohort sampled during active COVID-19.

The chain employs TRBV30 and TRBJ2-1; the match to TRBD2 covers 9 bases. V gave up 2 bases and J gave up 8 bases; unmatched junction bases: 25. The CDR3 is 20 residues long. In germline, CDR1 is GTSNPN, CDR2 SVGIG (reference sequence). The CDR3 nucleotides are TGTGCCTGGAGTCCTTTTAAACATCTAGCGGGGACGGGGGTATACCATGAGCAGTTCTTC. This gives the protein CAWSPFKHLAGTGVYHEQFF.

The chain couples TRBV11-2 to TRBJ2-7; maybe TRBD2 (6 bases). CDR1 SGHAT and CDR2 FQNNGV come from the germline V gene. The CDR3 totals 14 residues. V was pared by 0 bases and J by 8 bases, with 14 bases between. The CDR3 DNA sequence: TGTGCCAGCAGCTTAGAAGGGGTTAGCGGACAGCAGTACTTC. Translated, it gives CASSLEGVSGQQYF. The variable domain in full, completed from reference TRBV11-2 and TRBJ2-7, reads EAGVAQSPRYKIIEKRQSVAFWCNPISGHATLYWYQQILGQGPKLLIQFQNNGVVDDSQLPKDRFSAERLKGVDSTLKIQPAKLEDSAVYLCASSLEGVSGQQYFGPGTRLTVT.

V gene TRBV28 combines with J gene TRBJ2-7, with 7 bases that match TRBD1. The CDR3 consists of 15 residues. The trim removed 5 bases at V and 3 bases at J, leaving 10 bases unmatched. CDR1 and CDR2 (germline): MDHEN, SYDVKM. The CDR3 is CASSKPGQTIYEQYF. CDR3 sequence (DNA): TGTGCCAGCAGTAAACCGGGACAGACTATCTACGAGCAGTACTTC.

J is TRBJ2-3 and V is TRBV11-2, with TRBD2 identical over 10 bases. The germline V gene encodes CDR1 SGHAT and CDR2 FQNNGV. The CDR3 runs 16 residues. Germline trimming cut 4 bases from V and 1 base from J; bases unmatched to any gene: 5. Here the CDR3 reads CASSSDTSGGTDTQYF. CDR3 sequence (DNA): TGTGCCAGCAGCTCAGATACTAGCGGGGGCACAGATACGCAGTATTTT. Full variable domain (missing parts from reference TRBV11-2 and TRBJ2-3): EAGVAQSPRYKIIEKRQSVAFWCNPISGHATLYWYQQILGQGPKLLIQFQNNGVVDDSQLPKDRFSAERLKGVDSTLKIQPAKLEDSAVYLCASSSDTSGGTDTQYFGPGTRLTVL.

V is TRBV6-5 and J is TRBJ2-2, with unresolved D. The CDR3 length is 15 residues. In germline, CDR1 is MNHEY, CDR2 SVGAGI. The V end lost 7 bases, the J end lost 0 bases, and 12 bases lay between the germline ends. The CDR3 sequence is CASTLLVANTGELFF. As DNA, the CDR3 is TGTGCCAGCACCCTGCTAGTCGCGAACACCGGGGAGCTGTTTTTT.

The chain employs TRBV6-2 or TRBV6-3 and TRBJ1-1, with 11 bases fitting TRBD1. CDR1 MNHEY and CDR2 SVGEGT come from the germline V gene. Germline trimming cut 2 bases from V and 5 bases from J; bases unmatched to any gene: 1. This CDR3 region has 14 residues. This CDR3 is CASSYGTGGTEAFF. DNA of the CDR3: TGTGCCAGCAGTTACGGGACAGGGGGGACTGAAGCTTTCTTT.

The V gene is TRBV7-2, the J gene TRBJ2-5, with a tentative D call TRBD2 (8 bases). Germline lookup yields CDR1 SGHTA and CDR2 FQGNSA. Between the trimmed V and J ends, which lost 7 bases and 4 bases, there was a span of 19 bases. The CDR3 spans 15 residues. Written as DNA, the CDR3 is TGTGCCAGCATAAGGGGGCTAGCGGGTTTAGAGACCCAGTACTTC. Translation: CASIRGLAGLETQYF. The full variable domain, in which reference TRBV7-2 and TRBJ2-5 provide the parts outside the CDR3, is GAGVSQSPSNKVTEKGKDVELRCDPISGHTALYWYRQSLGQGLEFLIYFQGNSAPDKSGLPSDRFSAERTGGSVSTLTIQRTQQEDSAVYLCASIRGLAGLETQYFGPGTRLLVL.

The CDR3 region is CASSSPGAYNEQFF. The CDR3 DNA reads as TGCGCCAGCAGCTCCCCGGGAGCCTACAATGAGCAGTTCTTC. The chain uses TRBV5-1 and TRBJ2-1; a weak D match, TRBD2 (6 bases). Trimming cost V 3 bases and J 2 bases, with 9 bases left between them. CDR1 is SGHRS, CDR2 YFSETQ, per germline. There are 14 residues in the CDR3.

This chain connects TRBV7-2 to TRBJ1-2; D is possibly TRBD1 (5 bases). Germline CDR1 reads SGHTA; CDR2 reads FQGNSA. The CDR3 length is 14 residues. Trimming took off 1 base at V and 4 bases at J, with 10 bases between the two ends. DNA of the CDR3: TGTGCCAGCAGCTTAGGGGGCAAGGTCTATGGCTACACCTTC. This translates into CASSLGGKVYGYTF. Using reference TRBV7-2 and TRBJ1-2 for the parts outside the CDR3, the full variable domain is GAGVSQSPSNKVTEKGKDVELRCDPISGHTALYWYRQSLGQGLEFLIYFQGNSAPDKSGLPSDRFSAERTGGSVSTLTIQRTQQEDSAVYLCASSLGGKVYGYTFGSGTRLTVV.

The chain couples TRBV7-2 to TRBJ1-5; 11 bases are shared with TRBD1. J lost 6 bases, V lost 5 bases, and 9 bases had no gene match. In germline, CDR1 is SGHTA, CDR2 FQGNSA. There are 16 residues in the CDR3. The CDR3 DNA reads as TGTGCCAGCAGCGCGCGGGACAGGGGGGAAGGTCAGCCCCAGCATTTT. This codes for CASSARDRGEGQPQHF.

This chain uses TRBV5-1 with TRBJ2-3, with D tentatively TRBD1 (6 bases). The V gene's germline CDR1 is SGHRS and CDR2 YFSETQ. This CDR3 comprises 14 residues. Trimming pared 0 bases from V and 2 bases from J, leaving 7 bases between. CDR3 in DNA: TGCGCCAGCAGCTTGGACAGGGACACAGATACGCAGTATTTT. As protein: CASSLDRDTDTQYF.

The chain uses TRBV7-2 and TRBJ1-3; 9 positions match TRBD1. The length of the CDR3 is 15 residues. Germline V gives CDR1 SGHTA, CDR2 FQGNSA. Trimming cost V 5 bases and J 2 bases; bases outside gene matches: 4. This chain's CDR3 is CASSQTGGAGNTIYF. The CDR3 nucleotides read TGTGCCAGCAGCCAAACAGGGGGCGCTGGAAACACCATATATTTT.

V gene TRBV7-2 combines with J gene TRBJ2-1; TRBD1 is a possible D gene (6 bases). CDR3 length equals 12 residues. Germline-derived CDR1 and CDR2 are SGHTA and FQGNSA. Between the trimmed V and J ends, which lost 5 bases and 9 bases, there was a span of 11 bases. The DNA of the CDR3 is TGTGCCAGCAGCGAATACAGGGTTGAGCAGTTCTTC. Translation gives CASSEYRVEQFF.